Many counts were recorded for the clone carrying this TCR beta chain. Antigen unknown. The CDR3 is made up of 12 amino acids. V was shortened by 1 base and J by 11 bases, with 10 bases between the two germline ends. Per germline, CDR1 MNHEY and CDR2 SMNVEV (reference sequence). These data belong to a study of molecular identifiers for immune sequencing clone quantification. Across the whole study: Sequencing covered four of five parts into which replicate RNA from roughly 20,000 or 100,000 naive CD8 cells was split.

TCRdb re-analysed the PCR reads in MiXCR, keeping a single row per CDR3 protein. The data hold around 40,000 distinct CDR3 sequences, with 15% to 20% observed a single time. Points from the study as a whole: For effector cells, clones above 20 RNA copies held over 97% of molecules; for naive cells, under 1%.

The sequenced sample was naive CD8+ T cells from blood, with Jurkat cell RNA spiked in. The subset was: FACS-sorted CD8+CD4-CCR7+CD45RA+ naive T cells. The clonotype originates from a human donor in good health. Some libraries in this study had Jurkat cell RNA spiked in. This chain uses TRBV27 with TRBJ2-3; tentative D call: TRBD2 (6 bases). The CDR3 nucleotides read TGTGCCAGCAGTTTATGGAGGGGACTGCAGTATTTT. Translating it yields CASSLWRGLQYF.